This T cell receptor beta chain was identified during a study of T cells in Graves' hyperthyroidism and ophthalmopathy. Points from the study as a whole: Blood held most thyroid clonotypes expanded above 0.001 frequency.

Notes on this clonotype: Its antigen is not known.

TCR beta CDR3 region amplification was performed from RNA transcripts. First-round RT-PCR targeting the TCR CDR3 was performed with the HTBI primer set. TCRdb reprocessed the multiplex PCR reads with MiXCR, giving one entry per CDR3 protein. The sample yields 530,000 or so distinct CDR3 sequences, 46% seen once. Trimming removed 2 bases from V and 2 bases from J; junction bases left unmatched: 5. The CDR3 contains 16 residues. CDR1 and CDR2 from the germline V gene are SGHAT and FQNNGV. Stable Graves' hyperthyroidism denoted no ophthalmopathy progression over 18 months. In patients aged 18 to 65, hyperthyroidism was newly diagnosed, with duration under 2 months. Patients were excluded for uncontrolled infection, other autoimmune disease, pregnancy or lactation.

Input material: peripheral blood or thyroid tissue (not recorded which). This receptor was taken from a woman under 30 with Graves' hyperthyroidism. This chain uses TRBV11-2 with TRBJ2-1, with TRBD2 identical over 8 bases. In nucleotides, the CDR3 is TGTGCCAGCAGCTTACCCCCGGGGGGGACCTACAATGAGCAGTTCTTC. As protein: CASSLPPGGTYNEQFF.